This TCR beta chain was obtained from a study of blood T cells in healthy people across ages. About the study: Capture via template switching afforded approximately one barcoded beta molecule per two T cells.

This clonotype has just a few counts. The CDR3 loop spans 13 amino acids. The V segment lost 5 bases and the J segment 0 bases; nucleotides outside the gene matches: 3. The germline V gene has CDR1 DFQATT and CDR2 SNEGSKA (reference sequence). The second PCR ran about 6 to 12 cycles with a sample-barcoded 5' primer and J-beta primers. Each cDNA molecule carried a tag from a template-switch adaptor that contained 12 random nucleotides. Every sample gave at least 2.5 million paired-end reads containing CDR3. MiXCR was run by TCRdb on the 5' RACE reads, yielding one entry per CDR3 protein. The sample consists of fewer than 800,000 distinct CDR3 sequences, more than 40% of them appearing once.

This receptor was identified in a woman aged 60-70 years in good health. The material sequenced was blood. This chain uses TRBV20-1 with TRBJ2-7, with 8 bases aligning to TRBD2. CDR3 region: CSAPTSGSYEQYF. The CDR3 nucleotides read TGCAGTGCTCCTACTAGCGGCTCCTACGAGCAGTACTTC.